This TCR beta chain was identified in a study of blood T cell repertoires in COVID-19. Per the study methods: Reference gene primer amplification yielded estimated nucleated cell counts. TCRdb's copy holds only in-frame clones and misses some; the assay was immunoSEQ multiplex PCR. From that table come the V and J calls and clone size; the DNA was used to work out D and trimming. The data show around 140,000 clones, roughly 84% seen once. Germline V gives CDR1 MGHDK, CDR2 SYGVNS. CDR3 length: 14 amino acids. The V end lost 1 base, the J end lost 2 bases, and 8 bases lay between the germline ends. The material sequenced was peripheral blood. V gene TRBV25-1 combines with J gene TRBJ2-5, with unresolved D. The clonotype comes from a human donor with acute or convalescent COVID-19. The donor label of this sample is uncertain. CDR3 in amino acids: CASSEFPSQETQYF. Here the CDR3 DNA reads TGTGCCAGCAGTGAATTCCCCTCTCAAGAGACCCAGTACTTC.